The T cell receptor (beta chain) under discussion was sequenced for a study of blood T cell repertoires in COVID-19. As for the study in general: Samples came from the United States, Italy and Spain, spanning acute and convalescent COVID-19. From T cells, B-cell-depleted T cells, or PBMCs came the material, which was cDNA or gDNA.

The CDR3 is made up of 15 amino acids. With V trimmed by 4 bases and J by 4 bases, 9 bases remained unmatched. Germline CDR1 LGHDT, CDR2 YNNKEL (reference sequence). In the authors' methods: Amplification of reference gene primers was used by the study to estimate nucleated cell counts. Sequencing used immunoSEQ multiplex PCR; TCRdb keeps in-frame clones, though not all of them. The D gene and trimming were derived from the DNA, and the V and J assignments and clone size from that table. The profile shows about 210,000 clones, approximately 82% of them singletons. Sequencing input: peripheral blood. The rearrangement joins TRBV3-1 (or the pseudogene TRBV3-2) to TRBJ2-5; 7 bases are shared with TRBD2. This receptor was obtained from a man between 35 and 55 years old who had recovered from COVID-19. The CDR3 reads CASSRGRGGRETQYF. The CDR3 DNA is TGTGCCAGCAGCCGAGGCCGGGGAGGGCGAGAGACCCAGTACTTC.